The T cell receptor beta chain described here comes from a study of cytomegalovirus exposure and HLA in healthy donors. Overall study findings and caveats: TCR beta chain V- and J-gene trimming was linked, in a later analysis, to a missense variant in DCLRE1C. Analysis was performed later, and it showed HLA-associated TCR beta chains to be more clonally expanded than equally common others. Later on, an analysis tied 15,000 to 20,000 TCR beta sequences to HLA alleles at 0.05 false discovery rate.

A multiplex PCR was run with 60 Vbeta primers and 13 Jbeta primers. Clones were read by immunoSEQ multiplex PCR, and TCRdb kept only the in-frame ones, dropping some. The data contain more than 90,000 clones, 82% of them singletons. While unrecorded immune exposures were likely, the donors were nominally healthy when sampled. In germline, CDR1 is ENHRY, CDR2 SYGVKD. V was cut by 11 bases and J by 7 bases, with 9 bases left in between. This CDR3 comprises 10 residues. This clone was observed a few times. Its antigen is unknown. The sequencing input was PBMCs. The sequence derives from a man in his forties or fifties in good health and CMV-seronegative. The chain couples TRBV10-3 to TRBJ1-5; D is unclear. The CDR3, as DNA: TGTGCCTCTATCGAGCAGCCCCAGCATTTT. Residues: CASIEQPQHF.